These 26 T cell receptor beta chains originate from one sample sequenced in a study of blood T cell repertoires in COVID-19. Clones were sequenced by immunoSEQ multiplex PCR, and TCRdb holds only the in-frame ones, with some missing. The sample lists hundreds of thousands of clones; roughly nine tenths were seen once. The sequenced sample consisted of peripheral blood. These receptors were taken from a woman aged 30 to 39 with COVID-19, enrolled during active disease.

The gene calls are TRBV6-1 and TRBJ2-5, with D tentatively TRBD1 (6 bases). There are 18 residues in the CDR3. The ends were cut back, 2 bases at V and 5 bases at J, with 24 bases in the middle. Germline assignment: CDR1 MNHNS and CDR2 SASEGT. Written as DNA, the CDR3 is TGTGCCAGCAGTGAACTCCGGGATCTACAGGGATTAGGGGAGACCCAGTACTTC. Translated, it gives CASSELRDLQGLGETQYF.

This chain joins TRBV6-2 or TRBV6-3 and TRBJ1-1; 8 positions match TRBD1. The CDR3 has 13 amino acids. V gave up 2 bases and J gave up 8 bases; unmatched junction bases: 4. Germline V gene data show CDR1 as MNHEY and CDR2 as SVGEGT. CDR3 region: CASSYTGGREAFF. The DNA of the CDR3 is TGTGCCAGCAGTTACACAGGGGGTAGGGAAGCTTTCTTT.

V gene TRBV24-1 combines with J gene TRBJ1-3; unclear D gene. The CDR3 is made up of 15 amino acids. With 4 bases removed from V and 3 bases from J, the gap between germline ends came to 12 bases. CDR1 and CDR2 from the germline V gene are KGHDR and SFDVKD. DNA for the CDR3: TGTGCCACCAGTGAGACGGGAACTCGTGGAAACACCATATATTTT. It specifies CATSETGTRGNTIYF.

The DNA of the CDR3 is TGTGCCAGCAGCCCCCCAGGGTCCCCCTACGAGCAGTACTTC. This encodes CASSPPGSPYEQYF. The chain is built from TRBV5-6 and TRBJ2-7; TRBD1 is a possible D gene (5 bases). The CDR3 consists of 14 residues. The V gene lost 4 bases and the J gene lost 2 bases, with 13 bases spanning the gap. The germline V gene encodes CDR1 SGHDT and CDR2 YYEEEE. Looking up the rest from reference TRBV5-6 and TRBJ2-7 gives the full variable domain: DAGVTQSPTHLIKTRGQQVTLRCSPKSGHDTVSWYQQALGQGPQFIFQYYEEEERQRGNFPDRFSGHQFPNYSSELNVNALLLGDSALYLCASSPPGSPYEQYFGPGTRLTVT.

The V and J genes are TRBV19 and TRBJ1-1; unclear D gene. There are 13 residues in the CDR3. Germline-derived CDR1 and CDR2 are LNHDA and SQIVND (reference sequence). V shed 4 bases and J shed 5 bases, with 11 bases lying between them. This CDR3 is CASSTGWATEAFF. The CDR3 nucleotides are TGTGCCAGTAGTACCGGATGGGCTACTGAAGCTTTCTTT. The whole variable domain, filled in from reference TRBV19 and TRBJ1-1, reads DGGITQSPKYLFRKEGQNVTLSCEQNLNHDAMYWYRQDPGQGLRLIYYSQIVNDFQKGDIAEGYSVSREKKESFPLTVTSAQKNPTAFYLCASSTGWATEAFFGQGTRLTVV.

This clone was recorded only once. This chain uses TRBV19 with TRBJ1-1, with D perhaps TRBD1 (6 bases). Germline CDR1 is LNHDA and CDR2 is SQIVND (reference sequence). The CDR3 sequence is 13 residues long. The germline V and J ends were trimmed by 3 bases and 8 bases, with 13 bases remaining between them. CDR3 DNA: TGTGCCAGTAGTATTCTAACCGGGACAGAAGCTTTCTTT. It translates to CASSILTGTEAFF.

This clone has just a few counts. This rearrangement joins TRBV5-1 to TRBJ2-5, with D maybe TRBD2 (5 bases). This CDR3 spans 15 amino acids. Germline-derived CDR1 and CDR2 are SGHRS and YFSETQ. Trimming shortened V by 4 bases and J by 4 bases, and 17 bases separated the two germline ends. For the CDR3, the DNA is TGCGCCAGCAGCCCCGGGCGGGCTTGGGGAGAGACCCAGTACTTC. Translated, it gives CASSPGRAWGETQYF.

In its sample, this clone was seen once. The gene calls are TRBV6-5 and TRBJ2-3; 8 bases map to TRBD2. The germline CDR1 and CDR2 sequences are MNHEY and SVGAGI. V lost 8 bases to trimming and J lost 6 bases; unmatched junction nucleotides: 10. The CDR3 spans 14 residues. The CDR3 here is CASSARGARDTQYF. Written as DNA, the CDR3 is TGTGCCAGCTCAGCGCGGGGGGCCCGGGATACGCAGTATTTT.

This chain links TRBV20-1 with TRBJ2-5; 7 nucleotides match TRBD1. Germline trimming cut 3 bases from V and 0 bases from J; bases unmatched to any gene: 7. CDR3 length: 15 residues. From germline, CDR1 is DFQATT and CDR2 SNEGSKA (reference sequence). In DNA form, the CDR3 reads TGCAGTGCTAGTATTCGGGACAGCGACCAAGAGACCCAGTACTTC. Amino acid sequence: CSASIRDSDQETQYF.

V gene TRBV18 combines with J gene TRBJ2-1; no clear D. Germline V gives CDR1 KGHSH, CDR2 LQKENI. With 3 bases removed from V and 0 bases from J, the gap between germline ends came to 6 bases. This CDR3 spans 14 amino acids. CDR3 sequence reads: CASSPPSSYNEQFF. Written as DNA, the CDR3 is TGTGCCAGCTCACCCCCGAGCTCCTACAATGAGCAGTTCTTC.

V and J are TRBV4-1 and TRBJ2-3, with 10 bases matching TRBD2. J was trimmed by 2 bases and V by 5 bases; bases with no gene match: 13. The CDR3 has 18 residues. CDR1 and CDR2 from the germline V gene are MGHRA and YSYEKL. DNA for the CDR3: TGCGCCAGCAGCGTCTACCCCGCTAGCGGGGGATACACAGATACGCAGTATTTT. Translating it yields CASSVYPASGGYTDTQYF.

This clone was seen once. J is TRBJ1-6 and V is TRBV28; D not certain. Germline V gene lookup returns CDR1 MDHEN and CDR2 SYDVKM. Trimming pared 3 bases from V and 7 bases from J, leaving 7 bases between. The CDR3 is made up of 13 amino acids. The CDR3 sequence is CASSLSGNSPLHF. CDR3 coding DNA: TGTGCCAGCAGTTTGTCCGGGAATTCACCCCTCCACTTT.

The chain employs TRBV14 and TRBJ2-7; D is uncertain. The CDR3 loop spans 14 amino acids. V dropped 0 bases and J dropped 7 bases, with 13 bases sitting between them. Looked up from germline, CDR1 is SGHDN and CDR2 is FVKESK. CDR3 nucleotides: TGTGCCAGCAGCCAAGACCGCGTCCTTCGAGAGCAGTACTTC. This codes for CASSQDRVLREQYF.

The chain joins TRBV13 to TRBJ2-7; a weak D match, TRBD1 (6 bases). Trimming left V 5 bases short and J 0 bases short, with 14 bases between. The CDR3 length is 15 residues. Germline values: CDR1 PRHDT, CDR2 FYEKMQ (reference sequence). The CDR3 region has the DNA TGTGCCAGCAGCCGTCCAGGGGCCCCCTCCTACGAGCAGTACTTC. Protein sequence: CASSRPGAPSYEQYF.

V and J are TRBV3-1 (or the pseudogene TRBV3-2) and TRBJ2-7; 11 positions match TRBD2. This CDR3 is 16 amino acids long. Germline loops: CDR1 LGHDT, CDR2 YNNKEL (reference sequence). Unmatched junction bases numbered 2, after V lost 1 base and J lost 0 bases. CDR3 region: CASSQGLAGSSYEQYF. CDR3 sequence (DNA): TGTGCCAGCAGCCAAGGACTAGCGGGGAGCTCCTACGAGCAGTACTTC.

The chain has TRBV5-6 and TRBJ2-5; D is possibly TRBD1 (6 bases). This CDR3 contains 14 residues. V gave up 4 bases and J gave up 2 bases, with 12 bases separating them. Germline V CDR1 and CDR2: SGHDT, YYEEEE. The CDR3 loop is CASSNPGDQETQYF. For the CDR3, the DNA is TGTGCCAGCAGCAACCCAGGGGATCAAGAGACCCAGTACTTC. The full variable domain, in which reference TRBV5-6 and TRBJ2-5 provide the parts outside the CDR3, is DAGVTQSPTHLIKTRGQQVTLRCSPKSGHDTVSWYQQALGQGPQFIFQYYEEEERQRGNFPDRFSGHQFPNYSSELNVNALLLGDSALYLCASSNPGDQETQYFGPGTRLLVL.

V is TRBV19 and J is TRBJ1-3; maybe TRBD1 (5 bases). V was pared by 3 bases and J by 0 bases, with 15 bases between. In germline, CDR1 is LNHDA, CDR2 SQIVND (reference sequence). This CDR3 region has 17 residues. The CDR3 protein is CASSIVAGRSSGNTIYF. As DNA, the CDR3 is TGTGCCAGTAGTATCGTGGCGGGACGAAGCTCTGGAAACACCATATATTTT. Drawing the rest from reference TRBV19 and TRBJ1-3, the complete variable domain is DGGITQSPKYLFRKEGQNVTLSCEQNLNHDAMYWYRQDPGQGLRLIYYSQIVNDFQKGDIAEGYSVSREKKESFPLTVTSAQKNPTAFYLCASSIVAGRSSGNTIYFGEGSWLTVV.

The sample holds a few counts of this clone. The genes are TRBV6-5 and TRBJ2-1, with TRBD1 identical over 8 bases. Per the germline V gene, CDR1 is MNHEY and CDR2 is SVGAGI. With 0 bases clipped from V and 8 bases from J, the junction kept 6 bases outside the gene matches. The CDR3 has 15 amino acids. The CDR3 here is CASSYSLHRGDEQFF. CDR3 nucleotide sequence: TGTGCCAGCAGTTACTCCTTACACAGGGGGGATGAGCAGTTCTTC.

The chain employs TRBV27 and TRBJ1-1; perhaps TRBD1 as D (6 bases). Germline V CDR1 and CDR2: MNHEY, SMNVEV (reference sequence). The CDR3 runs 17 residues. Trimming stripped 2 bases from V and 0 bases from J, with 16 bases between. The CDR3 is CASSLRRGGALNTEAFF. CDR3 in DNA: TGTGCCAGCAGTTTAAGGAGGGGGGGTGCTTTGAACACTGAAGCTTTCTTT.

This CDR3 is CASRGGIDTQYF. CDR3 sequence (DNA): TGTGCCAGCAGGGGGGGAATAGATACGCAGTATTTT. The chain has TRBV28 and TRBJ2-3; tentatively, D is TRBD2 (6 bases). The V end lost 6 bases, the J end lost 5 bases, and 9 bases lay between the germline ends. Germline V lookup: CDR1 MDHEN, CDR2 SYDVKM. The length of the CDR3 is 12 residues. Together with reference TRBV28 and TRBJ2-3, the CDR3 gives the full variable domain: DVKVTQSSRYLVKRTGEKVFLECVQDMDHENMFWYRQDPGLGLRLIYFSYDVKMKEKGDIPEGYSVSREKKERFSLILESASTNQTSMYLCASRGGIDTQYFGPGTRLTVL.

This chain's CDR3 is CASSEAWGGSPTGSYNEQFF. The CDR3 region has the DNA TGTGCCAGCAGTGAAGCGTGGGGGGGGAGCCCCACCGGCTCCTACAATGAGCAGTTCTTC. The chain combines TRBV2 with TRBJ2-1; 7 bases align to TRBD2. The CDR3 covers 20 residues. V trimming: 0 bases; J trimming: 0 bases; junction bases outside the gene matches: 14. Per germline, CDR1 SNHLY and CDR2 FYNNEI.

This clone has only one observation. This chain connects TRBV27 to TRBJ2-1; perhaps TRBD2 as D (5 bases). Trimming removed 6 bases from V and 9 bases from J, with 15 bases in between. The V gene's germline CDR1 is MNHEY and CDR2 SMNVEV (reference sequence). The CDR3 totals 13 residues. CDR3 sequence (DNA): TGTGCCAGCAGCCTAATAGATGGGAGTGAGCAGTTCTTC. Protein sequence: CASSLIDGSEQFF.

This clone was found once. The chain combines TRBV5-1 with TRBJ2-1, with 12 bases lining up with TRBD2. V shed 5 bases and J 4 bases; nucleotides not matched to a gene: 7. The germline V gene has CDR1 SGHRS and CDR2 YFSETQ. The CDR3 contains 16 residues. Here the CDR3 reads CASSQLAGGLYNEQFF. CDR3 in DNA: TGCGCCAGCAGTCAACTAGCGGGGGGACTGTACAATGAGCAGTTCTTC.

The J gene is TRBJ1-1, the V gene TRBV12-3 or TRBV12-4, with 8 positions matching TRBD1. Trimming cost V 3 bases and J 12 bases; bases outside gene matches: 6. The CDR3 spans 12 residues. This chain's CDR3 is CASSFKQGGTFF. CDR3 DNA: TGTGCCAGCAGTTTTAAACAGGGGGGAACTTTCTTT.

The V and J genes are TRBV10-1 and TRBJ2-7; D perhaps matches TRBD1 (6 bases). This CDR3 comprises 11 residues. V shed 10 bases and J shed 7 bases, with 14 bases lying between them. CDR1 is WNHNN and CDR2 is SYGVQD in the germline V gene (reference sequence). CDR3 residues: CATGENGEQYF. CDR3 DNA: TGCGCCACAGGGGAGAACGGTGAGCAGTACTTC.

CDR3 sequence: CAFLGQGGSYEQYF. For the CDR3, the DNA is TGCGCCTTCCTAGGACAGGGTGGCTCCTACGAGCAGTACTTC. The chain joins TRBV10-1 to TRBJ2-7; 8 bases align to TRBD1. V shed 11 bases, J shed 0 bases, and the junction held 9 bases outside the gene matches. The CDR3 covers 14 residues. Germline V lookup: CDR1 WNHNN, CDR2 SYGVQD (reference sequence).